Presented here are 14 T cell receptor beta chains from one specimen sequenced in a study of T cell repertoires in cytomegalovirus infection. One entry per CDR3 protein results from TCRdb running MiXCR on the reads. The repertoire includes roughly 230,000 distinct CDR3 sequences, more than 15% of them detected once, and less than 60% sits in the top ten. Source material: CD8+ T cells from PBMCs. The receptors originated from a human donor in good health (CMV status not recorded). Some clones in this sample may be carry-over from other donors' samples.

This clonotype was counted between two and nine times. This chain connects TRBV20-1 to TRBJ2-7; 9 bases agree with TRBD1. The CDR3 is made up of 16 amino acids. Germline CDR1 and CDR2: DFQATT and SNEGSKA (reference sequence). J lost 4 bases, V lost 0 bases, and 10 bases had no gene match. Here the CDR3 DNA reads TGCAGTGCTAGAGATCTCGCCGGACAGGGGATTTACGAGCAGTACTTC. Protein: CSARDLAGQGIYEQYF.

The chain combines TRBV24-1 with TRBJ2-1; D unclear. V dropped 4 bases and J dropped 2 bases, with 14 bases sitting between them. Per the germline V gene, CDR1 is KGHDR and CDR2 is SFDVKD. CDR3 length: 16 residues. The DNA of the CDR3 is TGTGCCACCAGTGAGTCAGCCCGGAAAGCCTACAATGAGCAGTTCTTC. Translated: CATSESARKAYNEQFF.

This clonotype was picked up a small number of times. The rearrangement links TRBV6-5 to TRBJ1-2; 8 nucleotides align to TRBD1. CDR3 length equals 16 residues. Germline V gene lookup returns CDR1 MNHEY and CDR2 SVGAGI. J was trimmed by 1 base and V by 3 bases; bases with no gene match: 7. CDR3 protein: CASSYIGQGFNYGYTF. The CDR3 nucleotides read TGTGCCAGCAGTTATATAGGACAGGGTTTTAACTATGGCTACACCTTC.

This clonotype was found many times. CDR3 bases: TGTGCCAGCAGCTTAGGGACCGACCTCGGGCACGAGCAGTACTTC. It translates to CASSLGTDLGHEQYF. The V gene is TRBV11-3, the J gene TRBJ2-7, with D unclear. The V gene lost 1 base and the J gene lost 5 bases, with 15 bases spanning the gap. The CDR3 is 15 amino acids. Germline V CDR1 and CDR2: SGHNT, YENEEA.

This clonotype appeared many times. The V and J genes are TRBV7-2 and TRBJ2-1, with 12 nucleotides matching TRBD2. Germline values: CDR1 SGHTA, CDR2 FQGNSA. V was pared by 4 bases and J by 7 bases, with 8 bases of the junction left unmatched. The CDR3 runs to 16 residues. This CDR3 is CASSSELAGGRNEQFF. The CDR3 DNA follows: TGTGCCAGCAGCTCCGAACTAGCGGGGGGCCGAAATGAGCAGTTCTTC.

This clonotype came up many times. The chain has TRBV28 and TRBJ2-7; 9 nucleotides line up with TRBD1. Germline V gene lookup returns CDR1 MDHEN and CDR2 SYDVKM. Trimming cost V 6 bases and J 4 bases; bases outside gene matches: 4. This CDR3 is 13 amino acids long. Written as DNA, the CDR3 is TGTGCCAGCAGCTCGACAGGGGGGTACGAGCAGTACTTC. It translates to CASSSTGGYEQYF.

This clonotype was recorded once. The chain is built from TRBV19 and TRBJ1-2, with D hard to call. V lost 0 bases to trimming and J lost 9 bases, with 8 bases between them. CDR1 and CDR2 (germline): LNHDA, SQIVND (reference sequence). The CDR3 consists of 12 residues. CDR3 in DNA: TGTGCCAGTAGTATAGATTGGAGAAGCTACACCTTC. Amino acids: CASSIDWRSYTF.

This clonotype was detected many times. The V and J genes are TRBV12-3 or TRBV12-4 and TRBJ2-7; 7 nucleotides agree with TRBD1. Trimming took 4 bases from V and 3 from J; bases not matched to a gene: 9. The CDR3 length is 15 residues. CDR3 in DNA: TGTGCCAGCAGTTCCAGGACAGGTGCTAACTACGAGCAGTACTTC. Translation gives CASSSRTGANYEQYF.

V and J are TRBV12-3 or TRBV12-4 and TRBJ1-5; 8 positions match TRBD1. This CDR3 comprises 14 residues. Losses at the gene ends were 6 bases for V and 5 bases for J; bases not matched to a gene: 6. The chain's CDR3 is CASSYGQGHQPQHF. The CDR3 DNA reads TGTGCCAGCAGCTACGGACAGGGCCATCAGCCCCAGCATTTT.

DNA of the CDR3: TGTGCCAGCAGTCCCGGGACAGGTACTCAAGAGACCCAGTACTTC. This sequence encodes CASSPGTGTQETQYF. V and J are TRBV6-5 and TRBJ2-5; 8 bases fit TRBD1. In germline, CDR1 is MNHEY, CDR2 SVGAGI. The CDR3 spans 15 residues. The ends lost 5 bases at V and 2 bases at J; junction bases unmatched: 7.

This clonotype has at least ten counts. The CDR3 DNA sequence: TGTGCCAGCAGCTTATCGGGGAGAAATTCACCCCTCCACTTT. It codes for CASSLSGRNSPLHF. This chain connects TRBV7-8 to TRBJ1-6; no reliable D call. V lost 2 bases and J lost 7, with 9 bases in between. This CDR3 is 14 amino acids long. Germline loops: CDR1 SGHVS, CDR2 FQNEAQ.

This clonotype was found a few times. The chain carries TRBV6-5 and TRBJ2-7; D call uncertain. The germline gives CDR1 MNHEY, CDR2 SVGAGI. This CDR3 is built from 13 residues. The V gene lost 7 bases and the J gene lost 1 base, with 11 bases spanning the gap. The CDR3 loop reads CASISPGSYEQYF. Written as DNA, the CDR3 is TGTGCCAGCATATCCCCAGGATCCTACGAGCAGTACTTC.

Only a few counts were recorded for this clonotype. The gene calls are TRBV4-1 and TRBJ2-3; D gene uncertain. Germline CDR1 is MGHRA and CDR2 is YSYEKL. CDR3 size: 14 residues. Trimming took off 0 bases at V and 4 bases at J, with 8 bases between the two ends. DNA for the CDR3: TGCGCCAGCAGCCAAGAATTAACGGCAGATACGCAGTATTTT. Translated, it gives CASSQELTADTQYF.

This clonotype has ten or more counts. The chain is built from TRBV7-9 and TRBJ2-5, with D possibly being TRBD2 (6 bases). The CDR3 contains 14 residues. The germline V gene encodes CDR1 SEHNR and CDR2 FQNEAQ (reference sequence). V lost 7 bases, J lost 5 bases, and 17 bases lay in between. The CDR3 loop is CASNPGWGGETQYF. CDR3 bases: TGTGCCAGCAATCCGGGGTGGGGAGGCGAGACCCAGTACTTC.